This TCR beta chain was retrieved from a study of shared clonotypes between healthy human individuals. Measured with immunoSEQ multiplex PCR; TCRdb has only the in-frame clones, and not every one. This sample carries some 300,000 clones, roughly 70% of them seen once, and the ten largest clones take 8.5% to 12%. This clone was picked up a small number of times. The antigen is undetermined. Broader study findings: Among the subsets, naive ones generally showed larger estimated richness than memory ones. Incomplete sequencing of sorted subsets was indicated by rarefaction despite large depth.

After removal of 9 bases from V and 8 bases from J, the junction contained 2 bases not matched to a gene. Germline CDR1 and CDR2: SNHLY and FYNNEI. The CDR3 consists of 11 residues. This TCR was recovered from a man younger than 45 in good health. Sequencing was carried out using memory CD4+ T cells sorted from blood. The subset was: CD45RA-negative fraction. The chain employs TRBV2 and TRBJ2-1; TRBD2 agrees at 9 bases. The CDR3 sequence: CASRLADEQFF. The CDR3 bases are TGTGCCAGTAGACTAGCGGATGAGCAGTTCTTC.